These 28 T cell receptor beta chains were all obtained from the same sample, sequenced in a study of T cell repertoires in ileal Crohn's disease. Clones were read by immunoSEQ multiplex PCR, and TCRdb kept only the in-frame ones, dropping some. The sample records 8,000 to 8,500 clones, under 80% being singletons. The sequenced sample was ileal tissue. The source is an adult with Crohn's disease.

This clone was recorded only once. The chain is built from TRBV11-2 and TRBJ1-6, with 8 positions matching TRBD1. The CDR3 consists of 15 residues. V lost 5 bases and J lost 7; bases outside the gene matches: 7. The germline gives CDR1 SGHAT, CDR2 FQNNGV. CDR3 region: CASSPRDRINSPLHF. CDR3 in DNA: TGTGCCAGCAGCCCCCGGGACAGGATAAATTCACCCCTCCACTTT.

The V and J genes are TRBV2 and TRBJ2-2; 11 bases are a match to TRBD1. This CDR3 region has 15 residues. V shed 6 bases and J 6 bases; nucleotides not matched to a gene: 6. Germline V gene data show CDR1 as SNHLY and CDR2 as FYNNEI. DNA of the CDR3: TGTGCCAGCAGCCCGGACAGGGGGCGAGCCGGGGAGCTGTTTTTT. The encoded protein is CASSPDRGRAGELFF.

The rearrangement joins TRBV5-8 to TRBJ1-5, with D unresolved. Trimming pared 5 bases from V and 0 bases from J, leaving 15 bases between. This CDR3 is built from 16 residues. Germline CDR1 reads SGHTS; CDR2 reads YDEGEE. CDR3 loop: CASSRPSGYSNQPQHF. In nucleotides, the CDR3 is TGTGCCAGCAGTCGACCTTCAGGTTATAGCAATCAGCCCCAGCATTTT.

About this clone: A junction end diverges from the germline sequence, so it may reflect a read error. The V call is TRBV4-3, the J call TRBJ1-2; 8 nucleotides align to TRBD1. Germline V gene data show CDR1 as LGHNA and CDR2 as YSLEER. The CDR3 has 12 residues. CDR3: CASSQVDRAAVF. CDR3 in DNA: TGCGCCAGCAGCCAGGTGGACAGGGCTGCCGTTTTC.

The chain couples TRBV4-1 to TRBJ2-1; the D gene is possibly TRBD1 (8 bases). The germline V and J ends were trimmed by 0 bases and 9 bases, with 18 bases remaining between them. CDR1 and CDR2 from the germline V gene are MGHRA and YSYEKL. This CDR3 spans 16 amino acids. In DNA form, the CDR3 reads TGCGCCAGCAGCCAAGAACCGGCAGGGGGCGGGGGTGAGCAGTTCTTC. It specifies CASSQEPAGGGGEQFF.

The chain uses TRBV9 and TRBJ2-7, with D maybe TRBD1 (5 bases). The CDR3 has 14 residues. Looked up from germline, CDR1 is SGDLS and CDR2 is YYNGEE. Trimming stripped 3 bases from V and 0 bases from J, with 10 bases between. This chain's CDR3 is CASSADSLSYEQYF. In DNA, the CDR3 is TGTGCCAGCAGCGCCGACAGTCTCTCCTACGAGCAGTACTTC. The full variable domain, rest sourced from reference TRBV9 and TRBJ2-7, is DSGVTQTPKHLITATGQRVTLRCSPRSGDLSVYWYQQSLDQGLQFLIQYYNGEERAKGNILERFSAQQFPDLHSELNLSSLELGDSALYFCASSADSLSYEQYFGPGTRLTVT.

This clone was picked up one time. Other DNA sequences in the same sample also yield this CDR3. The rearrangement uses TRBV5-1 and TRBJ2-7, with TRBD1 matching over 7 bases. After removal of 3 bases from V and 2 bases from J, the junction contained 8 bases not matched to a gene. The CDR3 extends over 15 amino acids. Looked up from germline, CDR1 is SGHRS and CDR2 is YFSETQ. CDR3 protein: CASSSRQGEAYEQYF. CDR3 nucleotides: TGCGCCAGCAGCTCTCGACAGGGTGAGGCCTACGAGCAGTACTTC.

The rearrangement joins TRBV18 to TRBJ2-2; TRBD2 aligns across 12 bases. Trimming took 4 bases from V and 2 from J; bases not matched to a gene: 2. The germline V gene encodes CDR1 KGHSH and CDR2 LQKENI. This CDR3 contains 16 residues. In nucleotides, the CDR3 is TGTGCCAGCTCACAGGGACTAGCGGGCAACACCGGGGAGCTGTTTTTT. This gives the protein CASSQGLAGNTGELFF.

The chain uses TRBV19 and TRBJ2-3; 9 nucleotides agree with TRBD1. The germline gives CDR1 LNHDA, CDR2 SQIVND (reference sequence). The CDR3 spans 14 residues. Trimming took 3 bases from V and 6 from J; bases not matched to a gene: 4. The CDR3 DNA sequence: TGTGCCAGTAGTATGTGGACAGGGGAGGATACGCAGTATTTT. Translating it yields CASSMWTGEDTQYF.

This clone was picked up a small number of times. The chain employs TRBV7-9 and TRBJ2-3; TRBD1 aligns across 8 bases. The CDR3 spans 15 residues. V shed 5 bases and J 1 base; nucleotides not matched to a gene: 5. From germline, CDR1 is SEHNR and CDR2 FQNEAQ (reference sequence). CDR3 protein: CASSQGALGTDTQYF. CDR3 DNA: TGTGCCAGCAGCCAGGGGGCTCTAGGCACAGATACGCAGTATTTT.

The chain links TRBV12-5 to TRBJ2-5, with D perhaps TRBD1 (5 bases). V lost 1 base and J lost 6, with 15 bases in between. This CDR3 has 15 residues. Germline V gene lookup returns CDR1 LGHNT and CDR2 FRNRAP. Here the CDR3 DNA reads TGTGCTAGTGGTTTGGACCACGTGGTGGGGCAGACCCAGTACTTC. Translated, it gives CASGLDHVVGQTQYF.

The V call is TRBV5-5, the J call TRBJ2-1, with 10 bases aligning to TRBD2. CDR1 and CDR2 from the germline V gene are SGHKS and YYEKEE (reference sequence). J lost 5 bases, V lost 2 bases, and 7 bases had no gene match. This CDR3 region has 16 residues. The CDR3 DNA is TGTGCCAGCAGCTTACTAGCGGGGCTATCTCACAATGAGCAGTTCTTC. Its translation: CASSLLAGLSHNEQFF.

The chain carries TRBV7-9 and TRBJ1-2; no reliable D call. Germline-derived CDR1 and CDR2 are SEHNR and FQNEAQ (reference sequence). V was cut by 2 bases and J by 0 bases, with 13 bases left in between. CDR3 length equals 16 residues. The CDR3 is CASSLISWRPNYGYTF. The CDR3 nucleotides read TGTGCCAGCAGCTTAATTTCGTGGAGGCCTAACTATGGCTACACCTTC.

The rearrangement uses TRBV6-1 and TRBJ1-1, with 9 nucleotides matching TRBD1. V shed 4 bases and J 1 base; nucleotides not matched to a gene: 1. Germline V gene sequence: CDR1 MNHNS, CDR2 SASEGT. This CDR3 is 14 amino acids long. The CDR3 here is CASSGGQGNTEAFF. The CDR3 region has the DNA TGTGCCAGCAGTGGGGGACAGGGGAACACTGAAGCTTTCTTT.

The V gene is TRBV4-2, the J gene TRBJ2-3; the match to TRBD1 covers 9 bases. Looked up from germline, CDR1 is LGHNA and CDR2 is YNFKEQ. The CDR3 has 15 residues. V shed 4 bases and J 2 bases; nucleotides not matched to a gene: 4. CDR3 amino acids: CASSPRDRDTDTQYF. The CDR3 bases are TGTGCCAGCAGCCCCCGGGACAGGGACACAGATACGCAGTATTTT.

The rearrangement uses TRBV10-2 and TRBJ1-2; maybe TRBD1 (6 bases). The CDR3 loop spans 13 amino acids. CDR1 is WSHSY and CDR2 is SAAADI in the germline V gene. Trimming took off 6 bases at V and 4 bases at J, with 12 bases between the two ends. The DNA of the CDR3 is TGCGCCAGCAGCGAGGGGGGGGCCTATGGCTACACCTTC. Its translation: CASSEGGAYGYTF.

This chain connects TRBV9 to TRBJ2-2, with 7 positions matching TRBD1. The CDR3 runs 15 residues. Germline V gene lookup returns CDR1 SGDLS and CDR2 YYNGEE. V lost 3 bases and J lost 4; bases outside the gene matches: 6. CDR3 amino acids: CASSARTGATGELFF. The CDR3 DNA reads as TGTGCCAGCAGCGCGCGGACAGGCGCCACCGGGGAGCTGTTTTTT.

The rearrangement uses TRBV7-3 and TRBJ1-6; no clear D gene. The CDR3 has 16 residues. The V gene lost 2 bases and the J gene lost 5 bases, with 13 bases spanning the gap. The germline CDR1 and CDR2 sequences are SGHTA and FQGTGA. CDR3 protein: CASSLPGWPNNSPLHF. CDR3 coding DNA: TGTGCCAGCAGCTTACCTGGCTGGCCAAATAATTCACCCCTCCACTTT.

The chain combines TRBV6-4 with TRBJ1-6, with 12 bases that match TRBD1. With 3 bases clipped from V and 9 bases from J, the junction kept 0 bases outside the gene matches. The CDR3 has 14 residues. CDR1 MRHNA and CDR2 SNTAGT come from the germline V gene. The CDR3 loop reads CASSEGQGASPLHF. The CDR3 DNA sequence: TGTGCCAGCAGTGAGGGACAGGGGGCTTCACCCCTCCACTTT.

The V gene is TRBV5-4, the J gene TRBJ1-2; 8 positions agree with TRBD1. Germline V gene lookup returns CDR1 SGHNT and CDR2 YYREEE (reference sequence). The CDR3 is 15 amino acids. V lost 4 bases to trimming and J lost 3 bases; unmatched junction nucleotides: 8. CDR3 nucleotides: TGTGCCAGCAGCATAGGACAGGGTTGGGACTATGGCTACACCTTC. This sequence encodes CASSIGQGWDYGYTF.

This rearrangement joins TRBV5-4 to TRBJ1-1; TRBD1 is a possible D gene (6 bases). Trimming took off 0 bases at V and 1 base at J, with 7 bases between the two ends. This CDR3 has 14 residues. Germline V gene sequence: CDR1 SGHNT, CDR2 YYREEE (reference sequence). The DNA of the CDR3 is TGTGCCAGCAGCTTGGGAGGGGGGAACACTGAAGCTTTCTTT. Translating gives CASSLGGGNTEAFF.

The chain joins TRBV6-1 to TRBJ2-7; the match to TRBD1 covers 8 bases. CDR3 length: 17 amino acids. V shed 2 bases and J 4 bases; nucleotides not matched to a gene: 13. The germline V gene encodes CDR1 MNHNS and CDR2 SASEGT. The CDR3 protein is CASSEQGAQAIVYEQYF. CDR3 in DNA: TGTGCCAGCAGTGAACAGGGGGCCCAAGCAATCGTATACGAGCAGTACTTC.

In its sample, this clone was seen once. The rearrangement links TRBV19 to TRBJ1-5; D unclear. V lost 6 bases and J 2 bases, leaving 14 bases between the germline ends. The CDR3 is 15 amino acids. CDR1 LNHDA and CDR2 SQIVND come from the germline V gene (reference sequence). The CDR3 bases are TGTGCCAGTAGCTTACACCCGAGGGGCAATCAGCCCCAGCATTTT. It encodes CASSLHPRGNQPQHF.

In this sample, this clone turned up once. The gene calls are TRBV7-2 and TRBJ1-3, with 8 bases fitting TRBD1. Germline CDR1 is SGHTA and CDR2 is FQGNSA. The V segment lost 5 bases and the J segment 7 bases; nucleotides outside the gene matches: 10. The CDR3 runs to 15 residues. CDR3 nucleotides: TGTGCCAGCAGCCAACCGGCAGGGGGCCAGAACACCATATATTTT. This codes for CASSQPAGGQNTIYF.

A note on this clone: Other nucleotide sequences from this sample produce the same CDR3. V is TRBV5-4 and J is TRBJ2-5; D remains ambiguous. The CDR3 has 12 amino acids. The V end was cut by 2 bases, the J end by 2 bases, with 4 bases between. Germline V gene lookup returns CDR1 SGHNT and CDR2 YYREEE (reference sequence). Written as DNA, the CDR3 is TGTGCCAGCAGCTTTTCGCAAGAGACCCAGTACTTC. Its protein is CASSFSQETQYF.

V usage is TRBV5-6 and J usage is TRBJ2-7; tentatively, D is TRBD1 (6 bases). The CDR3 is made up of 14 amino acids. Trimming took off 0 bases at V and 1 base at J, with 8 bases between the two ends. Germline CDR1 SGHDT, CDR2 YYEEEE. This CDR3 reads CASSLARGSYEQYF. The CDR3, as DNA: TGTGCCAGCAGCTTGGCGAGGGGGTCCTACGAGCAGTACTTC. The full variable domain, its missing parts supplied by reference TRBV5-6 and TRBJ2-7, is DAGVTQSPTHLIKTRGQQVTLRCSPKSGHDTVSWYQQALGQGPQFIFQYYEEEERQRGNFPDRFSGHQFPNYSSELNVNALLLGDSALYLCASSLARGSYEQYFGPGTRLTVT.

In regard to this clone: Other nucleotide sequences in the sample specify the same CDR3. The J gene is TRBJ2-7, the V gene TRBV18, with TRBD2 identical over 14 bases. Trimming took 3 bases from V and 6 from J; bases not matched to a gene: 4. This CDR3 region has 15 residues. The germline gives CDR1 KGHSH, CDR2 LQKENI. The DNA of the CDR3 is TGTGCCAGCTCACCGGGACTAGCGGGGGAGGGCGAGCAGTACTTC. Protein sequence: CASSPGLAGEGEQYF.

The rearrangement joins TRBV2 to TRBJ2-1, with 8 nucleotides matching TRBD1. This CDR3 has 14 amino acids. The V and J ends lost 6 bases and 6 bases, in that order; junction bases with no gene match: 7. CDR1 and CDR2 from the germline V gene are SNHLY and FYNNEI. CDR3 sequence (DNA): TGTGCCAGCAGCGCGACAGGGGCGCGCAATGAGCAGTTCTTC. Translated: CASSATGARNEQFF.